This TCR beta chain was observed in a study of T cell responses to AZD1222 COVID-19 vaccine. Study results and caveats: Unmutated variant regions are reportedly the target of nearly half of TCRs that are spike-specific. Spike-specific TCR breadth and depth went up after people got two AZD1222 doses. The sample set comprised mostly white British donors with more females, and clonal diversity was possibly underestimated.

To note about this clone: Its specificity is unknown.

Germline trimming cut 5 bases from V and 8 bases from J; bases unmatched to any gene: 5. CDR3 length equals 14 residues. Germline V gene data show CDR1 as SEHNR and CDR2 as FQNEAQ (reference sequence). Sequenced by immunoSEQ multiplex PCR; TCRdb stores in-frame clones only, minus some. The profile covers around 130,000 clones, with 88% appearing a single time and roughly 7.4% taken by the ten largest. The TCR originated in an adult in good health. The sequences come from peripheral blood, collected on day 0 of AZD1222 vaccination. The J gene is TRBJ1-4, the V gene TRBV7-9; 10 bases match TRBD1. Here the CDR3 DNA reads TGTGCCAGCAGCAAAGGACAGGGGGGCGAAAAACTGTTTTTT. The encoded protein is CASSKGQGGEKLFF.